This T cell receptor (beta chain) was observed in a study of naive and memory T cell subsets. Findings of the study overall: Naive and memory subsets had different power law exponents for TCR abundance. In CD4 and CD8 cells, diversity dropped from naive through EMRA.

Two oligonucleotides, mixed equimolar, formed the beta constant-region primer covering TRBC1 and TRBC2. The cDNA 3' end received a ligated single-stranded oligonucleotide carrying the SP2 primer and a 12-nucleotide UMI. Via MiXCR, TCRdb re-called the UMI-ligation and nested PCR reads, giving one row per CDR3 protein. This sample has tens of thousands of distinct CDR3 sequences; under 15% occur once, and the top ten carry around 0.9%. Separate alpha and beta amplification began at the second PCR step. The CDR3 length is 15 residues. Germline lookup yields CDR1 SNHLY and CDR2 FYNNEI. V was clipped by 7 bases and J by 2 bases, with 15 bases between them. Of note for this clonotype: Its antigen is undetermined.

The sequence came from a human donor in good health. The chain joins TRBV2 to TRBJ2-1; D tentatively reads TRBD1 or TRBD2 (5 bases each). The sequencing input was central memory CD4+ T cells from blood. DNA for the CDR3: TGTGCCAGCAAAGTCCGGGACGGTACCTACAATGAGCAGTTCTTC. Translation: CASKVRDGTYNEQFF.